These 3 T cell receptor beta chains were all obtained from the same sample, sequenced in a study of blood T cell repertoires in COVID-19. Clones were read by immunoSEQ multiplex PCR, and TCRdb kept only the in-frame ones, dropping some. The sample includes about 440,000 clones, nearly 90% of them seen just once. Sequenced sample: PBMCs or T cells enriched from blood (not recorded which). The source of these receptors is a woman aged 18-30 years with acute COVID-19.

This clone appeared once. The V gene is TRBV5-1, the J gene TRBJ2-5; 9 nucleotides match TRBD2. V dropped 4 bases and J dropped 5; count of bases not matched to a gene: 12. Germline V CDR1 and CDR2: SGHRS, YFSETQ. The CDR3 extends over 16 amino acids. CDR3 region: CASSQTLAGEWETQYF. The CDR3 coding sequence is TGCGCCAGCAGCCAGACTTTAGCGGGAGAGTGGGAGACCCAGTACTTC.

The CDR3 nucleotides read TGTGCCAGCAGTTACGATGGGGAGATAAATGAAAAACTGTTTTTT. Translated: CASSYDGEINEKLFF. V usage is TRBV6-5 and J usage is TRBJ1-4; D is undetermined. Per the germline V gene, CDR1 is MNHEY and CDR2 is SVGAGI. The V end was cut by 2 bases, the J end by 5 bases, with 12 bases between. The CDR3 covers 15 residues.

This chain uses TRBV10-1 with TRBJ2-2; 14 positions agree with TRBD2. Germline CDR1 and CDR2: WNHNN and SYGVQD (reference sequence). This CDR3 has 16 amino acids. Germline trimming cut 4 bases from V and 4 bases from J; bases unmatched to any gene: 2. The CDR3 here is CASSAGLAGGTGELFF. The CDR3 DNA is TGCGCCAGCAGTGCCGGACTAGCGGGAGGCACCGGGGAGCTGTTTTTT.